This entry features one T cell receptor (beta chain) sequence. The data are from a study of blood T cell repertoires in COVID-19. Overall study: The United States, Italy and Spain were the sources of the acute and convalescent COVID-19 samples. T cells, B-cell-depleted T cells, or PBMCs supplied cDNA or gDNA.

In the original processing: From reference gene primer amplification, estimates of nucleated cell counts were derived. Clones were read by immunoSEQ multiplex PCR, and TCRdb kept only the in-frame ones, dropping some. V and J calls and clone size are copied from that table; D and trimming were computed from the DNA. The data show about 200,000 clones, roughly 94% seen once. Germline assignment: CDR1 SNHLY and CDR2 FYNNEI. After removal of 7 bases from V and 2 bases from J, the junction contained 5 bases not matched to a gene. The CDR3 has 14 amino acids. This chain uses TRBV2 with TRBJ2-3; 8 bases align to TRBD1. The sample taken for sequencing was peripheral blood. This sequence was found in a man younger than 45 with COVID-19, enrolled during active disease. The CDR3 loop is CASTPDRVTDTQYF. The CDR3 DNA reads TGTGCCAGCACCCCGGACAGGGTCACAGATACGCAGTATTTT.